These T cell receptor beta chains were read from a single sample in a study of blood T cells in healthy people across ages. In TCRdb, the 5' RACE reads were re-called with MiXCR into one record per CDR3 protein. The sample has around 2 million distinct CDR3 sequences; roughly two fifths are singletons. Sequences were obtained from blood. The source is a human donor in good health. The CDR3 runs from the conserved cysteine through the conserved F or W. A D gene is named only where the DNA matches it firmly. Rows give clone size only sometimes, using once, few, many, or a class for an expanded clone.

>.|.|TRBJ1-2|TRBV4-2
TGTGCCAGCAGCCCCCTGGGGGGCAGGGAGGATGGCTACACCTTC
CASSPLGGREDGYTF
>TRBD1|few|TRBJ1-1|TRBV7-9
TGTGCCAGCAGCCCTACCGGGACAGGGGCGAACACTGAAGCTTTCTTT
CASSPTGTGANTEAFF
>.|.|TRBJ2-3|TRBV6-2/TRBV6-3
TGTGCCAGCAGCCCAACTTGGGGGCTTACAGATACGCAGTATTTT
CASSPTWGLTDTQYF
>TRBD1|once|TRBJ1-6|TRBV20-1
TGCAGTGCTAGCAGAGACAGGGGGTCTTTTAGGTCCCATAATTCACCCCTCCACTTT
CSASRDRGSFRSHNSPLHF
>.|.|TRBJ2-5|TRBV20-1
TGCAGTGCTAGATGGGTGGGCGAGACCCAGTACTTC
CSARWVGETQYF
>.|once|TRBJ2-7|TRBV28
TGTGCCAGCAGTTTAGACCGCGAGATTAACTACAATGAGCAGTACTTC
CASSLDREINYNEQYF
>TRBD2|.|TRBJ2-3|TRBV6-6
TGTGCCAGCAGTAATCCTAGCGGGGGGGTCACAGATACGCAGTATTTT
CASSNPSGGVTDTQYF
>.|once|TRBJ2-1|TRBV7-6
TGTGCCAGCAGCCGAATAGGGACCTACAATGAGCAGTTCTTC
CASSRIGTYNEQFF
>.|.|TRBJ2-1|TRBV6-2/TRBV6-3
TGTGCCAGCAAAGCGGAAGGGTACAATGAGCAGTTCTTC
CASKAEGYNEQFF
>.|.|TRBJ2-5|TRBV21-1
TGTGCCAGCAGCAAAGGGGACAGGGGGACCGAGACCCAGTACTTC
CASSKGDRGTETQYF
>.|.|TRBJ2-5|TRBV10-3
.
CAITLDKAGEQYF
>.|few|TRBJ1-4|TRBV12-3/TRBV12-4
TGTGCCAGCAGTTTGGCAGGCGTCCTTAGAGAAAAACTGTTTTTT
CASSLAGVLREKLFF
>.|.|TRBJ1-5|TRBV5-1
TGCGCCAGCAGCTGGGAAGGTAATAGCAATCAGCCCCAGCATTTT
CASSWEGNSNQPQHF
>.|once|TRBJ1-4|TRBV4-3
TGCGCCAGCAGCCAAGATATCGGGGAGGGGAATGAAAAACTGTTTTTT
CASSQDIGEGNEKLFF
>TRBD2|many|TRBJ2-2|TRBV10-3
TGTGCCATCAACTCCGGGACTAGCTTGAACACCGGGGAGCTGTTTTTT
CAINSGTSLNTGELFF
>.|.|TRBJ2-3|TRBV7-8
TGTGCCAACAGCTTAATCTTCACAGATACGCAGTATTTT
CANSLIFTDTQYF
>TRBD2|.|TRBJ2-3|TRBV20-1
TGCAGTGCTAGAGAGGCTAGCGGGTTGGTGGATACGCAGTATTTT
CSAREASGLVDTQYF
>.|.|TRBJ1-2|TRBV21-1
TGTGCCAGCAGCACAGTACAGGGGGATCTCTATGGCTACACCTTC
CASSTVQGDLYGYTF
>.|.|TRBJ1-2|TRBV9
TGTGCCAGCAGCGTCTCGGCAACCAACCTAAACTATGGCTACACCTTC
CASSVSATNLNYGYTF
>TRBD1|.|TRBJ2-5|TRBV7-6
TGTGCCAGCAACTTAACCGGGACAGGGCTGGAGACCCAGTACTTC
CASNLTGTGLETQYF
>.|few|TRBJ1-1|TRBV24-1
TGTGCCACCAGTGATACACCGGGACGCGGAAGAAGCACTGAAGCTTTCTTT
CATSDTPGRGRSTEAFF
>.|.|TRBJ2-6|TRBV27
TGTGCCAGCAGCCCAGAGACTGGGGCCAACGTCCTGACTTTC
CASSPETGANVLTF
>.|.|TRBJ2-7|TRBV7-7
TGTGCTAGCAGCTTAGCGATTGGGGACTACGAGCAGTACTTC
CASSLAIGDYEQYF
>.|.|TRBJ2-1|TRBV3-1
TGTGCCAGCAGCCAAGGGGACACCAGAGCCTCCTCCTACAATGAGCAGTTCTTC
CASSQGDTRASSYNEQFF
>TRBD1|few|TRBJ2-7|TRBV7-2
TGTGCCAGCAGCTACCGGGTGGGGCAGGGGGCCTCCTACGAGCAGTACTTC
CASSYRVGQGASYEQYF
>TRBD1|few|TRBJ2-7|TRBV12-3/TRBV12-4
TGTGCCAGCAGGGGGACAGGGGGCCGCCGAGACTACGAGCAGTACTTC
CASRGTGGRRDYEQYF
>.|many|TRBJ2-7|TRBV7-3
TGCGCCAGCAGCCCCTCTCTGGGCTCCTACGAGCAGTACTTC
CASSPSLGSYEQYF
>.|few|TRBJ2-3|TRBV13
TGTGCCAGCAGCTTCAGGGTTCGGACAGATACGCAGTATTTT
CASSFRVRTDTQYF
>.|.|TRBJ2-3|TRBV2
TGTGCCAGCAGTGAAGGCTCGTACGAGGGCCGGCAGTATTTT
CASSEGSYEGRQYF
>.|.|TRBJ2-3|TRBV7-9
TGTGCCAGCAGCTTAACCGACCCGGTCGCAGATACGCAGTATTTT
CASSLTDPVADTQYF
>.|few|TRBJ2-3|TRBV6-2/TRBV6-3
TGTGCCAGCAGTCGCTTCCGAACAGATACGCAGTATTTT
CASSRFRTDTQYF
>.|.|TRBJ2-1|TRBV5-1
TGCGCCAGCAGCTTGGCCAGGTACACCTCATCATACAATGAGCAGTTCTTC
CASSLARYTSSYNEQFF
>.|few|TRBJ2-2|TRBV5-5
TGTGCCAGCAGCTTGGGGTGGGGGACGGGCACCGGGGAGCTGTTTTTT
CASSLGWGTGTGELFF
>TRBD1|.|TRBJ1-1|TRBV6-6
TGTGCCAGCAGTCCCTCGACAGGGCAGGGAAACACTGAAGCTTTCTTT
CASSPSTGQGNTEAFF
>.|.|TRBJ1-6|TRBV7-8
TGTGCCAGCAGCTCTTTGATCCATTTGAGCTCCTATAATTCACCCCTCCACTTT
CASSSLIHLSSYNSPLHF
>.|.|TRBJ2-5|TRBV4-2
TGTGCCAGCAGCCAAGACCAGGGTTGGGTGACCCAGTACTTC
CASSQDQGWVTQYF
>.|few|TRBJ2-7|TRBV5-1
TGCGCCAGCAGCCCCACCTTACAGGGAACCTACGAGCAGTACTTC
CASSPTLQGTYEQYF
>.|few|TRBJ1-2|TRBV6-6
TGTGCCAGCAGTTCTGTCGGGACTTCGGGCGGCTACACCTTC
CASSSVGTSGGYTF
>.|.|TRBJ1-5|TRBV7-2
TGTGCCAGCAGTTGGGGTGTGGGTCTTCAGCCCCAGCATTTT
CASSWGVGLQPQHF
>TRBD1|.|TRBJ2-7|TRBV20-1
TGCAGTGCTAGAGACCCCGGGACAGGGACTTCCGAGCAGTACTTC
CSARDPGTGTSEQYF
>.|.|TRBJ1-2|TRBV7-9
TGTGCCAGCAGCTTAATGGGGCAGAGGACTAACTATGGCTACACCTTC
CASSLMGQRTNYGYTF
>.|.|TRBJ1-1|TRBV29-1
TGCGGCGTTGAACCAACGACTTACACTGAAGCTTTCTTT
CGVEPTTYTEAFF
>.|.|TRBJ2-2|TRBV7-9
TGTGCCAGCAGCTTAGTTTCGGGTTCGAACACCGGGGAGCTGTTTTTT
CASSLVSGSNTGELFF
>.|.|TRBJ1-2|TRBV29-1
TGCAGCGATTTCGGACACTATGGCTACACCTTC
CSDFGHYGYTF
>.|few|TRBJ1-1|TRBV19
TGTGCCAGTAGTACTAGGGGGGATGCTGAAGCTTTCTTT
CASSTRGDAEAFF
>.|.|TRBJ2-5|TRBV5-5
TGTGCCAGCAGCCCGCAGGGGAGCCAAGAGACCCAGTACTTC
CASSPQGSQETQYF
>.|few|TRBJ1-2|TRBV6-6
TGTGCCAGCAGGTCGCCTGCTTTCTATGGCTACACCTTC
CASRSPAFYGYTF
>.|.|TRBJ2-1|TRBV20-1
TGCAGTGCTAGTCATAGGGCGAACTCGGAGCAGTTCTTC
CSASHRANSEQFF
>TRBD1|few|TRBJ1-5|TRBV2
TGTGCCAGCAGCCACACAGGGGACAGCAATCAGCCCCAGCATTTT
CASSHTGDSNQPQHF
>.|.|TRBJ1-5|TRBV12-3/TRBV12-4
TGTGCCAGCAGGGCTCCGGGACAAGGGCGCCAGCCCCAGCATTTT
CASRAPGQGRQPQHF
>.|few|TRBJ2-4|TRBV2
TGTGCCAGCAGGGCCAGGGCAGTGGGGGAGCAGTACTTC
CASRARAVGEQYF
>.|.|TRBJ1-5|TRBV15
TGTGCCACCAGCAGGGAGGCGAAGGGGGGTCAGCCCCAGCATTTT
CATSREAKGGQPQHF
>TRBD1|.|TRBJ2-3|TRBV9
TGTGCCAGCGTACAGGGGGTGAGCAACACAGATACGCAGTATTTT
CASVQGVSNTDTQYF